This entry describes one TCR beta chain. The antigen is not known. This sample is part of a study of cytomegalovirus exposure and HLA in healthy donors. Regarding the study as a whole: While the bulk of TCR sequences proved rare, some public TCRs turned up in many donors. The finding came from a later analysis; first-cohort TCR clusters tended to co-occur in the 90 to 150 validation repertoires. Cytomegalovirus status was reportedly diagnosed by the classifier with high sensitivity and specificity.

Looked up from germline, CDR1 is SQVTM and CDR2 is ANQGSEA. The CDR3 consists of 14 residues. TCRdb's table, derived via immunoSEQ multiplex PCR, lists solely in-frame clones and lacks some. Here the sample spans roughly 300,000 clones, approximately 86% being singletons. The chain is built from TRBV29-1 and TRBJ2-7, with D possibly matching TRBD2 (6 bases). Sequenced: PBMCs. The origin of this receptor is a woman in her thirties in good health and CMV-seropositive. The CDR3 nucleotides are TGCAGTTTCTTACTAGCATCGAGCTCCTACGAGCAGTACTTC. Its protein is CSFLLASSSYEQYF.